This record looks at one TCR beta chain sequence and its context. Its target is unknown. Per the germline V gene, CDR1 is SNHLY and CDR2 is FYNNEI. This CDR3 is built from 12 residues. V shed 3 bases and J shed 6 bases, with 6 bases lying between them. Method: immunoSEQ multiplex PCR; TCRdb's copy keeps in-frame clones and lacks some. The data hold 100,000 to 120,000 clones, with roughly 92% observed a single time. This entry is derived from a study of siplizumab effects on memory and regulatory T cells. Study-wide points: Researchers could map only a minor fraction of alloreactive clones to unstimulated subsets.

This receptor was identified in a human donor in good health. V and J are TRBV2 and TRBJ2-4, with D hard to call. Sequencing was carried out using CD4+ T cells sorted from blood. CDR3 coding DNA: TGTGCCAGCAGTGATGCAGGAAACATTCAGTACTTC. Amino acids: CASSDAGNIQYF.